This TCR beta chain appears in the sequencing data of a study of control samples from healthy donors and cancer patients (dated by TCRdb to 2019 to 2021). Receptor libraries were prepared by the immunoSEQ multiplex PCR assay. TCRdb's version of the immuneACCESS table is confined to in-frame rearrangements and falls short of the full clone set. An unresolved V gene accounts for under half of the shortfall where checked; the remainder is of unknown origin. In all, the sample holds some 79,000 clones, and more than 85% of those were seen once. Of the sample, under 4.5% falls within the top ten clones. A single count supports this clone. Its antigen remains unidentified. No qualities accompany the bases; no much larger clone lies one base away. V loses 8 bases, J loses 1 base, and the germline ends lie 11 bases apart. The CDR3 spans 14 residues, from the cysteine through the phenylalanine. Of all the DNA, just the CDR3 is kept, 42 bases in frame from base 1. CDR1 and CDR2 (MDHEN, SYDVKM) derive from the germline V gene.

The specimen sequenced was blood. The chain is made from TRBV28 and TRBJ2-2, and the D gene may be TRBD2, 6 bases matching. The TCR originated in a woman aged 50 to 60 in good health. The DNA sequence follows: TGTGCCAGCCAAAGGGGACTGAACACCGGGGAGCTGTTTTTT. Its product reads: CASQRGLNTGELFF.